One T cell receptor (beta chain) is described in this entry. Antigen: not known. CDR3 length: 13 residues. The V gene lost 6 bases and the J gene lost 0 bases, with 8 bases spanning the gap. The germline gives CDR1 KGHSH, CDR2 LQKENI. Here immunoSEQ multiplex PCR was the method, and the copy in TCRdb shows in-frame clones only, minus some. The table includes fewer than 150,000 clones, more than 75% detected once. This sample was included in a study of T cell responses to AZD1222 COVID-19 vaccine. The study, taken as a whole, reports: Researchers report vaccine-associated CD4 TCRs spanning spike, with dominance at 160-218 and 743-854. Every sample of the repertoires postdated the peak T cell response.

This sequence joins TRBV18 and TRBJ1-1; the D is unclear. The sequence was obtained from an adult who received the AZD1222 COVID-19 vaccine. Sequenced here: peripheral blood, sampled 28 days after the second AZD1222 dose. The CDR3 reads CASSLIMNTEAFF. The CDR3 DNA reads as TGTGCCAGCTCGCTGATCATGAACACTGAAGCTTTCTTT.